This T cell receptor (beta chain) was profiled in a study of Ad26.COV2.S vaccination and SARS-CoV-2 variants. Study in general: By the intramuscular route, Ad26.COV2.S was given once, or twice 56 days apart.

Noted treatment: 15 to 20 received Ad26.COV2.S at low or high dose, single or two shots; 5 received placebo; per-sample allocation not given. Sample collection was performed on day 63 after the first vaccine or placebo injection. Germline CDR1 SQVTM, CDR2 ANQGSEA. This CDR3 is built from 13 residues. Trimming removed 4 bases from V and 0 bases from J, with 9 bases in between. The table came from immunoSEQ multiplex PCR; TCRdb's copy has only in-frame clones and leaves some out. This sample has hundreds of thousands of clones, with 89% found just once. Sequences were derived from peripheral blood, sampled in a trial of Ad26.COV2.S vaccine versus placebo. This chain uses TRBV29-1 with TRBJ1-1; D ambiguous. This sequence was found in a person between 18 and 65 years old who received the Ad26.COV2.S COVID-19 vaccine or a placebo. The CDR3 is CSVVEVLNTEAFF. The CDR3 region has the DNA TGCAGCGTTGTTGAGGTTCTGAACACTGAAGCTTTCTTT. Supplemented by reference TRBV29-1 and TRBJ1-1, the full variable domain reads SAVISQKPSRDICQRGTSLTIQCQVDSQVTMMFWYRQQPGQSLTLIATANQGSEATYESGFVIDKFPISRPNLTFSTLTVSNMSPEDSSIYLCSVVEVLNTEAFFGQGTRLTVV.